The table lists the clone carrying this TCR beta chain with many counts. What it binds is unknown. Purity exceeded 95% in all sorted populations. The V and J ends lost 5 bases and 3 bases respectively, with 16 bases between them. CDR1 is SEHNR, CDR2 FQNEAQ, per germline (reference sequence). The CDR3 extends over 15 amino acids. Expressed TCRB transcripts got sequenced, as all isolated RNA was reverse transcribed. Libraries were prepared by immunoSEQ multiplex PCR; TCRdb keeps only in-frame clonotypes and omits some of them. The sample records about 130,000 clones, just over 9% being singletons. The record originates from a study of beta chain features in type 1 diabetes. Study-wide results and caveats: Among patients, naive, central memory and Treg TCRB repertoires appeared more similar than among healthy donors.

The clonotype was recovered from a man aged 18-30 years in good health. The chain combines TRBV7-9 with TRBJ2-5; the D gene is possibly TRBD2 (5 bases). The source material was central memory CD4+ T cells from blood. The CDR3 DNA reads TGTGCCAGCAGCCGTGACGGAGTGGGAGAAGAGACCCAGTACTTC. It translates to CASSRDGVGEETQYF.